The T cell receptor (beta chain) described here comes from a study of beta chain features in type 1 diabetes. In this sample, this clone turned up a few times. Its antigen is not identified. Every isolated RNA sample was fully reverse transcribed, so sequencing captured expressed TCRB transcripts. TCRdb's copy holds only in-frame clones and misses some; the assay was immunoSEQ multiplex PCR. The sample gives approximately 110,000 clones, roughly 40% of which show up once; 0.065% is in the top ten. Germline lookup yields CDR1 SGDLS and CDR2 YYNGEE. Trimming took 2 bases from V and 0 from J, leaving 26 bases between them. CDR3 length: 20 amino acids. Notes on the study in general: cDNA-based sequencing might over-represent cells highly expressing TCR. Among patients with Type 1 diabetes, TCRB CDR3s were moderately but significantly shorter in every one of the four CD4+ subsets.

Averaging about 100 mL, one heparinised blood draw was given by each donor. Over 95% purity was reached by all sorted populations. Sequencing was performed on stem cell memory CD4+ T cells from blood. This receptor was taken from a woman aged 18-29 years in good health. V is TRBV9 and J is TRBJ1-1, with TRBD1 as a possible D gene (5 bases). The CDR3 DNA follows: TGTGCCAGCAGCGTCGTCAGGGATACTCTGTACCCTCCCATGAACACTGAAGCTTTCTTT. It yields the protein CASSVVRDTLYPPMNTEAFF.